The 7 T cell receptor beta chains below all came from one sample that was sequenced in a study of spatial heterogeneity in lung cancer. Each CDR3 protein is one row after TCRdb ran MiXCR on the 5' RACE reads. The sample includes around 18,000 distinct CDR3 sequences, 4.5% to 7.5% seen only once; the top ten take over 9%. Time point noted: sample taken at primary tumor resection. The antigens of these receptors remain unknown. Findings and limits, study-wide: Tumoral mutation counts were tracked by counts of expanded intratumoral alpha and beta TCRs.

Sequences were derived from lung tumor tissue, sampled at surgery. Source of these receptors: a female donor with early-stage non-small cell lung cancer.

About this clonotype: Because the library targeted alpha chains, this beta chain is an off-target read whose size means little. The V gene is TRBV7-2, the J gene TRBJ2-5, with D maybe TRBD1 (6 bases). The V end lost 2 bases, the J end lost 1 base, and 8 bases lay between the germline ends. CDR3 length: 14 amino acids. Germline-derived CDR1 and CDR2 are SGHTA and FQGNSA. The CDR3 spells CASSLFRGQETQYF. The CDR3 DNA sequence: TGTGCCAGCAGCTTATTCAGGGGCCAAGAGACCCAGTACTTC.

This clonotype was detected many times. This beta chain lies outside the target of a library built for alpha chains; its clone size means little. This sequence joins TRBV5-1 and TRBJ2-7; 11 nucleotides line up with TRBD2. CDR3 length equals 15 residues. CDR1 SGHRS and CDR2 YFSETQ come from the germline V gene. J was trimmed by 3 bases and V by 0 bases; bases with no gene match: 2. DNA for the CDR3: TGCGCCAGCAGCTTGGGACTAGCGGGGAGCTACGAGCAGTACTTC. Its translation is CASSLGLAGSYEQYF.

Only a few counts were recorded for this clonotype. This beta chain was picked up by a library intended for alpha chains and is off target, so its count carries little meaning. This chain connects TRBV12-3 or TRBV12-4 to TRBJ1-4, with 8 bases lining up with TRBD1. The CDR3 consists of 14 residues. V shed 4 bases and J 6 bases; nucleotides not matched to a gene: 4. Here the CDR3 reads CASSWTGSDEKLFF. CDR3 DNA: TGTGCCAGCAGTTGGACAGGGTCTGATGAAAAACTGTTTTTT.

This clonotype was recorded a few times. This beta chain appears as a stray read in a library generated for alpha chains; its size is not informative. The chain uses TRBV20-1 and TRBJ1-1; the match to TRBD1 covers 8 bases. Germline CDR1 reads DFQATT; CDR2 reads SNEGSKA (reference sequence). The CDR3 sequence is 13 residues long. V shed 7 bases and J 1 base; nucleotides not matched to a gene: 5. CDR3 amino acids: CSDGTGTNTEAFF. In DNA form, the CDR3 reads TGCAGTGACGGGACAGGAACGAACACTGAAGCTTTCTTT.

Judged by abundance, this clonotype is medium-sized. With the library built for alpha chains, this beta chain is off target and its frequency is not meaningful. CDR3 region: CATDTPGSIQYF. The CDR3 coding sequence is TGTGCCACCGATACCCCTGGGAGCATTCAGTACTTC. V usage is TRBV24-1 and J usage is TRBJ2-4; D is perhaps TRBD2 (5 bases). Trimming took off 9 bases at V and 9 bases at J, with 14 bases between the two ends. The CDR3 has 12 residues. Germline CDR1 KGHDR, CDR2 SFDVKD.

The table lists this clonotype with many counts. Because this beta chain is a stray read in a library intended to capture alpha chains, its abundance should not be given much weight. This chain connects TRBV7-6 to TRBJ2-1; D is perhaps TRBD2 (5 bases). The CDR3 sequence is 13 residues long. The V gene's germline CDR1 is SGHVS and CDR2 FNYEAQ. V was cut by 3 bases and J by 7 bases, with 10 bases left in between. The CDR3, as DNA: TGTGCCAGCAGCTTGAAAGGGAGTAATGAGCAGTTCTTC. Protein product: CASSLKGSNEQFF.

Concerning this clonotype: Within a library made for alpha chains, this beta chain is off target, and its count is uninformative. The chain joins TRBV5-1 to TRBJ2-6; D is unclear. Germline V CDR1 and CDR2: SGHRS, YFSETQ. The CDR3 length is 15 residues. V was cut by 0 bases and J by 1 base, with 5 bases left in between. The CDR3 here is CASSLAPSGANVLTF. The CDR3 bases are TGCGCCAGCAGCTTGGCTCCATCTGGGGCCAACGTCCTGACTTTC. Looking up the rest from reference TRBV5-1 and TRBJ2-6 gives the full variable domain: KAGVTQTPRYLIKTRGQQVTLSCSPISGHRSVSWYQQTPGQGLQFLFEYFSETQRNKGNFPGRFSGRQFSNSRSEMNVSTLELGDSALYLCASSLAPSGANVLTFGAGSRLTVL.